This TCR beta chain was sequenced for a study of shared clonotypes between healthy human individuals. The CDR3 totals 16 residues. Looked up from germline, CDR1 is MDHEN and CDR2 is SYDVKM. J lost 10 bases, V lost 3 bases, and 17 bases had no gene match. Unsorted PBMC DNA was sequenced on ten immunoSEQ deep assay plates. The assay was immunoSEQ multiplex PCR, and TCRdb's table has in-frame clones only and misses some. The profile covers around 530,000 clones, with around three quarters appearing a single time and around 12% taken by the ten largest. The chain joins TRBV28 to TRBJ2-5; TRBD2 matches 7 bases. The source of this sequence is a woman aged 35 to 49 in good health. Some clones in this sample may be carry-over from other donors' samples. Source material: PBMCs. The CDR3 reads CASSLGGIDPMMDQYF. The CDR3 DNA sequence: TGTGCCAGCAGTTTGGGGGGGATAGACCCAATGATGGACCAGTACTTC.